This TCR beta chain derives from a study of neoadjuvant anti-PD-1 for oral cavity cancer. The wider study: Non-progressing patients received a fourth nivolumab dose near day 43, then surgery on days 50-56.

PBMC libraries mostly used roughly 500 ng of input genomic DNA, with six replicates per sample. Libraries were prepared by immunoSEQ multiplex PCR; TCRdb keeps only in-frame clonotypes and omits some of them. The sample has 17,000 or so clones; around 60% are singletons. Patients had newly diagnosed, untreated stage II-IVA oral cavity squamous cell carcinoma. The CDR3 loop spans 17 amino acids. The germline gives CDR1 GTSNPN, CDR2 SVGIG (reference sequence). Trimming removed 1 base at V and 3 bases at J, with 18 bases between. This clone was recorded once. Antigen specificity is unknown. General observations from the study: Pretreatment Treg/Th17 ratio correlated inversely with post-treatment tumor clonality.

The origin of this receptor is a person between 40 and 80 years old with oral cavity squamous cell carcinoma. The chain is built from TRBV30 and TRBJ2-2, with D perhaps TRBD2 (6 bases). This material consisted of PBMCs, taken before nivolumab (anti-PD-1) treatment. CDR3 coding DNA: TGTGCCTGGAGTGCCCCCCGGGGAGGCACCCACACCGGGGAGCTGTTTTTT. Translating it yields CAWSAPRGGTHTGELFF. Complete variable domain (other parts from reference TRBV30 and TRBJ2-2): SQTIHQWPATLVQPVGSPLSLECTVEGTSNPNLYWYRQAAGRGLQLLFYSVGIGQISSEVPQNLSASRPQDRQFILSSKKLLLSDSGFYLCAWSAPRGGTHTGELFFGEGSRLTVL.